The text below deals with one TCR beta chain. This clonotype was seen more than once but under ten times. It has no known antigen specificity. No quality values exist for individual bases; no much larger clone is one base distant. The library came from 5' RACE. TCRdb lists the instrument as Illumina HiSeq 2000. A universal primer binding site was introduced by template switching, and a unique molecular identifier was present in the final cDNA, enabling accurate counting of TCR cDNA molecules. Specific primers in the conserved constant-segment region were used to synthesize first-strand cDNA for the TCR alpha and beta chains. Each cDNA library was double barcoded, with a SMART-Mk sample barcode plus Illumina barcodes, to control for contamination. Two successive PCR steps introduced TruSeq adapter sequences along with Illumina sample barcodes. The TCR alpha and beta cDNA libraries were sequenced on the Illumina HiSeq platform using custom primers. In the paper's pipeline: Unique molecular identifiers were extracted from raw reads with MiGEC, and CDR3 positions were determined with MiXCR. For each individual, recombination models were inferred using an EM algorithm with the repgenHMM and IGoR tools. Shared clonotypes were analyzed with the tcR package in R, and sharing was normalized by the product of cloneset sizes. To study raw recombination free of thymic and clonal selection effects, out-of-frame nonproductive sequences were analyzed. Using fastp trimming at Q25 and MiXCR clonotype assembly, TCRdb reanalyzed the public sequencing data and kept in-frame beta chains. Merged by CDR3 protein, the rows form single entries marked with the most common genes and DNA. The V and J calls reflect TCRdb's pipeline rather than the authors' work. The sample table lists about 890,000 distinct CDR3 sequences, approximately 13% of them with a count of one. Around 1.5% of the sample comes from the top ten.

The data were taken from a study of identical twins (dated by TCRdb to the mid-2010s). About the study as a whole: To test whether fetal clonotypes persist, the study used deep sequencing on TCR alpha and beta repertoires from monozygotic twins, unrelated adults of various ages, and cord blood. To rule out contamination, replicate twin experiments were performed at different times with different library preparation protocols.

All donors were healthy Caucasians. The twin cohort consisted of three pairs of female monozygotic twins, all aged roughly 18 to 30 years. The RNA used for TCR libraries was isolated from peripheral blood mononuclear cells. Deletion took 1 base off V and 1 base off J, with a span of 10 bases between the germline ends. The germline V gene encodes CDR1 SGHTA and CDR2 FQGNSA. The CDR3 runs 15 residues from the cysteine to the phenylalanine. Only the CDR3 DNA stays, 45 bases, in frame from base 1. Findings and caveats that apply to the study as a whole: Invariant T cells such as MAIT and iNKT could partly confound zero-insertion analyses, although diverse VJ usage argued against such confounding for most clonotypes. Out-of-frame TCR alpha sequences shared between twins showed an excess of low generation-probability sequences compared with coincidental sharing between unrelated individuals. Conclusions relied on cross-sectional statistical analysis, since the same donors could not be followed over many years. Abundant cord blood beta clonotypes had fewer insertions, young adult naive repertoires showed a similar but weaker trend, and memory repertoires showed no such trend. In monozygotic twins, out-of-frame TCR alpha sharing was systematically underestimated by recombination models, although the models agreed with sharing between unrelated individuals. A weaker excess of twin sharing was found in beta out-of-frame sequences because the signal-to-noise ratio was lowered by fewer shared sequences.

The data also belong to a second study, concerning yellow fever vaccine responses in identical twins. Reported in the second study: The authors reported that the T cell response to vaccination in identical twins appeared partly convergent and partly personalized. The study precisely tracked vaccine-responding T cell clones in identical twins.

The source is a woman aged 18-35 years in good health. The chain links TRBV7-2 with TRBJ1-1; too little of a D gene remains to name it. Sequenced input: PBMCs. The encoded CDR3 is CASSLGVAQNTEAFF. The bases are TGTGCCAGCAGCTTAGGCGTCGCACAGAACACTGAAGCTTTCTTT.